Below are 21 T cell receptor beta chains sequenced from a single sample in a study of blood T cell repertoires in COVID-19. The data were produced by immunoSEQ multiplex PCR, yet TCRdb's version contains in-frame clones alone and is incomplete. The sample yields about 250,000 clones, roughly 85% seen once. Sequenced input: PBMCs or T cells enriched from blood (not recorded which). The receptor set was obtained from a woman between 45 and 60 years old with acute COVID-19.

This clone was seen only once. The rearrangement uses TRBV24-1 and TRBJ2-1; 15 bases align to TRBD2. The CDR3 spans 16 residues. The V gene end was trimmed by 4 bases and the J gene end by 9 bases; junction bases not matched to a gene: 6. Per germline, CDR1 KGHDR and CDR2 SFDVKD. The CDR3 region has the DNA TGTGCCACCAGTGACTGGACTAGCGGGGGGGTAGGTGAGCAGTTCTTC. Its protein is CATSDWTSGGVGEQFF.

V gene TRBV29-1 combines with J gene TRBJ2-6; 12 bases map to TRBD1. The CDR3 totals 15 residues. Germline CDR1 is SQVTM and CDR2 is ANQGSEA. V was pared by 6 bases and J by 3 bases, with 3 bases of the junction left unmatched. CDR3 in amino acids: CSVGTGGFGANVLTF. CDR3 bases: TGCAGCGTCGGGACAGGGGGCTTTGGGGCCAACGTCCTGACTTTC.

This clone showed up just once. This sequence joins TRBV6-5 and TRBJ2-1, with 9 bases lining up with TRBD2. This CDR3 contains 14 residues. V dropped 7 bases and J dropped 4; count of bases not matched to a gene: 5. The germline CDR1 and CDR2 sequences are MNHEY and SVGAGI. Here the CDR3 reads CASKSLAGYNEQFF. The CDR3 DNA reads as TGTGCCAGCAAGTCGCTAGCGGGGTACAATGAGCAGTTCTTC.

The rearrangement links TRBV4-2 to TRBJ2-4, with 10 bases that match TRBD1. Germline CDR1 is LGHNA and CDR2 is YNFKEQ. The CDR3 covers 19 residues. Trimming took 4 bases from V and 3 from J; bases not matched to a gene: 15. This CDR3 is CASSPVGDRGRLDKNIQYF. Written as DNA, the CDR3 is TGTGCCAGCAGCCCAGTAGGAGACAGGGGGCGCTTGGACAAAAACATTCAGTACTTC.

V is TRBV27 and J is TRBJ1-2; 8 nucleotides line up with TRBD1. V shed 5 bases, J shed 5 bases, and the junction held 7 bases outside the gene matches. Germline V gene sequence: CDR1 MNHEY, CDR2 SMNVEV (reference sequence). CDR3 length equals 14 residues. CDR3 coding DNA: TGTGCCAGCAGTCCGGACAGGGTCGGGTATGGCTACACCTTC. Its protein is CASSPDRVGYGYTF.

V is TRBV6-6 and J is TRBJ1-6; D is perhaps TRBD1 (6 bases). V lost 11 bases, J lost 10 bases, and 18 bases lay in between. The CDR3 consists of 13 residues. The V gene's germline CDR1 is MNHNY and CDR2 SVGAGI (reference sequence). CDR3 region: CAEGGSIGSPLHF. The DNA of the CDR3 is TGTGCCGAGGGGGGGTCGATCGGCTCACCCCTCCACTTT.

The chain links TRBV18 to TRBJ2-5, with no clear D. The CDR3 extends over 12 amino acids. The V gene lost 1 base and the J gene lost 7 bases, with 7 bases spanning the gap. Germline CDR1 KGHSH, CDR2 LQKENI. CDR3: CASSPQPGTQYF. The CDR3 DNA follows: TGTGCCAGCTCACCACAGCCGGGGACCCAGTACTTC.

The chain couples TRBV29-1 to TRBJ1-3, with 8 bases lining up with TRBD1. Unmatched junction bases numbered 4, after V lost 2 bases and J lost 4 bases. This CDR3 region has 14 residues. Germline V lookup: CDR1 SQVTM, CDR2 ANQGSEA. The CDR3 DNA is TGCAGCGTTGAACAGGGGGCGGGAGGAAACACCATATATTTT. Translated: CSVEQGAGGNTIYF.

J is TRBJ1-2 and V is TRBV9; 8 positions agree with TRBD1. The CDR3 extends over 17 amino acids. CDR1 and CDR2 from the germline V gene are SGDLS and YYNGEE. V gave up 3 bases and J gave up 7 bases; unmatched junction bases: 17. The CDR3, as DNA: TGTGCCAGCAGCGCGCCTGGGGGGACAGGAGTTGCGGCTGGCTACACCTTC. It yields the protein CASSAPGGTGVAAGYTF.

The V call is TRBV25-1, the J call TRBJ2-1, with D perhaps matching TRBD2 (5 bases). Germline V gives CDR1 MGHDK, CDR2 SYGVNS. The germline V and J ends were trimmed by 2 bases and 10 bases, with 9 bases remaining between them. The CDR3 has 12 residues. The CDR3 loop reads CASSEPPGEQFF. The CDR3 bases are TGTGCCAGCAGTGAACCTCCGGGGGAGCAGTTCTTC.

The rearrangement links TRBV19 to TRBJ2-1; TRBD2 aligns across 8 bases. Per germline, CDR1 LNHDA and CDR2 SQIVND (reference sequence). Unmatched junction bases numbered 6, after V lost 4 bases and J lost 4 bases. The CDR3 extends over 15 amino acids. In DNA, the CDR3 is TGTGCCAGTAGTAACGCGGGGGGCGGTTACAATGAGCAGTTCTTC. The encoded protein is CASSNAGGGYNEQFF.

This chain links TRBV6-5 with TRBJ1-4; D is possibly TRBD1 (6 bases). Germline values: CDR1 MNHEY, CDR2 SVGAGI. V gave up 7 bases and J gave up 6 bases, with 12 bases separating them. The CDR3 consists of 13 residues. DNA for the CDR3: TGTGCCAGCACCTTAGGACAGTATGAAAAACTGTTTTTT. The encoded protein is CASTLGQYEKLFF.

V is TRBV10-3 and J is TRBJ1-2; tentative D call: TRBD1 (6 bases). V was pared by 5 bases and J by 8 bases, with 15 bases between. Germline loops: CDR1 ENHRY, CDR2 SYGVKD. CDR3 length: 13 amino acids. The CDR3: CAISRTGTEGYTF. Here the CDR3 DNA reads TGTGCCATCAGTCGAACAGGGACGGAAGGCTACACCTTC.

The V call is TRBV3-1 (or the pseudogene TRBV3-2), the J call TRBJ1-5, with D possibly being TRBD1 (5 bases). The CDR3 consists of 15 residues. Trimming took off 1 base at V and 5 bases at J, with 12 bases between the two ends. Looked up from germline, CDR1 is LGHDT and CDR2 is YNNKEL (reference sequence). The DNA of the CDR3 is TGTGCCAGCAGCCAAGGATCGACAGATTATCAGCCCCAGCATTTT. Translated: CASSQGSTDYQPQHF.

This chain uses TRBV29-1 with TRBJ1-5, with no clear D. The germline V gene encodes CDR1 SQVTM and CDR2 ANQGSEA. The CDR3 has 11 residues. V lost 5 bases, J lost 7 bases, and 9 bases lay in between. This CDR3 reads CSVRTGQPQHF. In DNA, the CDR3 is TGCAGCGTTCGGACTGGCCAGCCCCAGCATTTT.

The chain is built from TRBV19 and TRBJ1-4; weak D call: TRBD1 (5 bases). V lost 5 bases and J 8 bases, leaving 12 bases between the germline ends. The CDR3 has 13 amino acids. Germline assignment: CDR1 LNHDA and CDR2 SQIVND (reference sequence). In nucleotides, the CDR3 is TGTGCCAGTAGTCAAGGGGCGGGGGAAAAACTGTTTTTT. This gives the protein CASSQGAGEKLFF.

J is TRBJ2-1 and V is TRBV27; TRBD2 might be the D (6 bases). This CDR3 has 14 residues. V lost 6 bases and J lost 7, with 16 bases in between. Germline values: CDR1 MNHEY, CDR2 SMNVEV (reference sequence). CDR3 nucleotide sequence: TGTGCCAGCAGGCGGGACCCGATGGCGAATGAGCAGTTCTTC. It is translated as CASRRDPMANEQFF.

V is TRBV7-8 and J is TRBJ1-2; TRBD1 is a possible D gene (5 bases). V gave up 1 base and J gave up 3 bases, with 15 bases separating them. This CDR3 is 16 amino acids long. In germline, CDR1 is SGHVS, CDR2 FQNEAQ. CDR3 protein: CASSLDRQGHHYGYTF. The CDR3 DNA follows: TGTGCCAGCAGCTTAGATAGGCAGGGCCATCACTATGGCTACACCTTC. Filled out from reference TRBV7-8 and TRBJ1-2, the complete variable domain reads GAGVSQSPRYKVAKRGQDVALRCDPISGHVSLFWYQQALGQGPEFLTYFQNEAQLDKSGLPSDRFFAERPEGSVSTLKIQRTQQEDSAVYLCASSLDRQGHHYGYTFGSGTRLTVV.

V gene TRBV10-2 combines with J gene TRBJ2-2; 7 nucleotides line up with TRBD1. J was trimmed by 4 bases and V by 6 bases; bases with no gene match: 5. CDR1 WSHSY and CDR2 SAAADI come from the germline V gene. CDR3 length equals 14 residues. DNA for the CDR3: TGCGCCAGCAGCAGAGGGGGCGGCACCGGGGAGCTGTTTTTT. This sequence encodes CASSRGGGTGELFF.

The CDR3 loop reads CASSLRREMNTEAFF. CDR3 DNA sequence: TGTGCCAGTAGTTTACGACGGGAAATGAACACTGAAGCTTTCTTT. V gene TRBV19 combines with J gene TRBJ1-1; no reliable D call. Trimming removed 5 bases from V and 0 bases from J, with 13 bases in between. Germline assignment: CDR1 LNHDA and CDR2 SQIVND (reference sequence). The CDR3 spans 15 residues. The full variable domain, in which reference TRBV19 and TRBJ1-1 provide the parts outside the CDR3, is DGGITQSPKYLFRKEGQNVTLSCEQNLNHDAMYWYRQDPGQGLRLIYYSQIVNDFQKGDIAEGYSVSREKKESFPLTVTSAQKNPTAFYLCASSLRREMNTEAFFGQGTRLTVV.

The rearrangement uses TRBV7-2 and TRBJ1-4; no reliable D call. Trimming left V 2 bases short and J 0 bases short, with 4 bases between. Germline CDR1 and CDR2: SGHTA and FQGNSA. This CDR3 comprises 14 residues. CDR3 sequence (DNA): TGTGCCAGCAGCTTAAGAGCAACTAATGAAAAACTGTTTTTT. It codes for CASSLRATNEKLFF.